The subject of this entry is one T cell receptor (beta chain). Its antigen is as yet unknown. Germline CDR1 reads SQVTM; CDR2 reads ANQGSEA. Between the trimmed V and J ends, which lost 6 bases and 1 base, there was a span of 15 bases. The CDR3 loop spans 15 amino acids. Regarding time point: persistent/refractory GD, antithyroid drugs over 5 years with positive TRAb. PBMC RNA was the source of the TCR library. Approximately 9 milliliters of peripheral blood went into EDTA tubes. Arm-PCR of CDR3 regions with iRepertoire HTBI primers generated TCR beta libraries. MiXCR, applied by TCRdb to the multiplex PCR reads, yields one record per CDR3 protein. The data hold 400,000 to 600,000 distinct CDR3 sequences, with 20% to 25% observed a single time. This sample is drawn from a study of regulatory T cells in long-lasting Graves disease. Whole-study results and caveats: Persistent Graves' patients showed reduced TCR diversity versus newly diagnosed patients.

The V call is TRBV29-1, the J call TRBJ2-2, with a possible D match to TRBD2 (5 bases). The specimen was peripheral blood mononuclear cells (PBMCs), collected when the disease was refractory, from a patient treated with antithyroid drugs. This sequence was found in a female donor with Graves disease. The CDR3: CSVSGLAGNTGELFF. The DNA of the CDR3 is TGCAGCGTCTCGGGGTTGGCAGGGAACACCGGGGAGCTGTTTTTT.